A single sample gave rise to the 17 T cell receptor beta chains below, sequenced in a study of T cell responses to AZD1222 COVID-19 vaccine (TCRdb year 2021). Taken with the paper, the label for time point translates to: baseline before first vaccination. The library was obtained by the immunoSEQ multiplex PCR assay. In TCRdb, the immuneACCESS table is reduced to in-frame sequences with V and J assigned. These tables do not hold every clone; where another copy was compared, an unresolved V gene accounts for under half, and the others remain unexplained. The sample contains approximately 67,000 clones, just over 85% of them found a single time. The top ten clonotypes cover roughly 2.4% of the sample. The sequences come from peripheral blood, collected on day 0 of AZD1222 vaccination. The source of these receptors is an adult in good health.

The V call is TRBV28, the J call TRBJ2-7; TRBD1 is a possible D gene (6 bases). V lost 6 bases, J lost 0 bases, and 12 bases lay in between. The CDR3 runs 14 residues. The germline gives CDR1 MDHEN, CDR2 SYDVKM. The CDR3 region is CASSAGTFSYEQYF. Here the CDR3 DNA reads TGTGCCAGCAGCGCCGGGACATTCTCCTACGAGCAGTACTTC.

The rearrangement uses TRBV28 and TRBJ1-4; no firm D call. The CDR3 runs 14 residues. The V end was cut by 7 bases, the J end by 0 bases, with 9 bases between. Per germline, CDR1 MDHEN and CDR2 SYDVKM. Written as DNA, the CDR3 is TGTGCCAGCATGATGTCCGCAACTAATGAAAAACTGTTTTTT. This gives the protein CASMMSATNEKLFF.

CDR3 coding DNA: TGCGCCAGCAGCCAAGTTAAGAGCTCCTACGAGCAGTACTTC. Protein product: CASSQVKSSYEQYF. V and J are TRBV4-1 and TRBJ2-7; D remains ambiguous. V lost 1 base and J lost 0, with 7 bases in between. The CDR3 contains 14 residues. Germline V gene lookup returns CDR1 MGHRA and CDR2 YSYEKL.

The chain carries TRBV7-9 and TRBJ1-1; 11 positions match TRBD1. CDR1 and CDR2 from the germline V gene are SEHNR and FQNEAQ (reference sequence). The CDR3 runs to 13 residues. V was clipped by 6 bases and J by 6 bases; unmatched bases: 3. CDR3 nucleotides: TGTGCCAGCAGGTGGACAGGGGGCTCTGAAGCTTTCTTT. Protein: CASRWTGGSEAFF.

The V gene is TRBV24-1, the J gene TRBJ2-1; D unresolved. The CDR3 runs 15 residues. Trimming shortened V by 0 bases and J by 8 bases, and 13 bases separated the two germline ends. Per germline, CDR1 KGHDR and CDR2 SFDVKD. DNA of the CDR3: TGTGCCACCAGTGATTTGCGTGGACCTGGGGATGAGCAGTTCTTC. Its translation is CATSDLRGPGDEQFF.

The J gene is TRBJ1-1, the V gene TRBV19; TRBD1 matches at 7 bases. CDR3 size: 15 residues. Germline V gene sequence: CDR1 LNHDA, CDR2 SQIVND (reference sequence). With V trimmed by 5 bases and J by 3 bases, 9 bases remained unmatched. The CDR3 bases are TGTGCCAGTAGTCCCAGATCGACAGGGCACACTGAAGCTTTCTTT. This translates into CASSPRSTGHTEAFF. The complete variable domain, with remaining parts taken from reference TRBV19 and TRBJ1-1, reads DGGITQSPKYLFRKEGQNVTLSCEQNLNHDAMYWYRQDPGQGLRLIYYSQIVNDFQKGDIAEGYSVSREKKESFPLTVTSAQKNPTAFYLCASSPRSTGHTEAFFGQGTRLTVV.

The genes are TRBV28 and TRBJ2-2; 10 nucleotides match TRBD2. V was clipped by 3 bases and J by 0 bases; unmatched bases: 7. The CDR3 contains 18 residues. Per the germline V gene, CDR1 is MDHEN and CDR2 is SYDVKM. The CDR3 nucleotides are TGTGCCAGCAGTTTTTGGTCTAGCGGGAGAACGAACACCGGGGAGCTGTTTTTT. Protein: CASSFWSSGRTNTGELFF.

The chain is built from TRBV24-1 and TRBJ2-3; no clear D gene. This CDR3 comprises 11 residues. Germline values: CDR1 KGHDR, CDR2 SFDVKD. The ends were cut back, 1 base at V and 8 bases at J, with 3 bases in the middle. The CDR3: CATSDFATQYF. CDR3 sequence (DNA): TGTGCCACCAGTGATTTTGCTACGCAGTATTTT.

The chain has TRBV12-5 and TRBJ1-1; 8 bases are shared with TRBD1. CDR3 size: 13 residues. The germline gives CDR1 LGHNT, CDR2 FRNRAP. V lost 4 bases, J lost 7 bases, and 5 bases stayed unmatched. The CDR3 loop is CASGSGGDGEAFF. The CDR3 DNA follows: TGTGCTAGTGGTTCAGGGGGCGACGGTGAAGCTTTCTTT. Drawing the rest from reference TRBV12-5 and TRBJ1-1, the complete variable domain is DARVTQTPRHKVTEMGQEVTMRCQPILGHNTVFWYRQTMMQGLELLAYFRNRAPLDDSGMPKDRFSAEMPDATLATLKIQPSEPRDSAVYFCASGSGGDGEAFFGQGTRLTVV.

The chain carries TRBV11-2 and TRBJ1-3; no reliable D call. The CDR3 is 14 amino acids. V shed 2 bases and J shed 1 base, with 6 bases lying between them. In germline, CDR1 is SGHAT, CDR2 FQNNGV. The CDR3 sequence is CASSLSGSGNTIYF. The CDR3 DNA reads TGTGCCAGCAGCTTATCCGGTTCTGGAAACACCATATATTTT.

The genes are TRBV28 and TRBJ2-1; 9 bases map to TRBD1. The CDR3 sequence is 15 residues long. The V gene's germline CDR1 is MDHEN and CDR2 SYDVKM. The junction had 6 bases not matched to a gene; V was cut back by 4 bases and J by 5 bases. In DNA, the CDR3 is TGTGCCAGCAGTTCCCTGGGACAGGGTCACAATGAGCAGTTCTTC. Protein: CASSSLGQGHNEQFF.

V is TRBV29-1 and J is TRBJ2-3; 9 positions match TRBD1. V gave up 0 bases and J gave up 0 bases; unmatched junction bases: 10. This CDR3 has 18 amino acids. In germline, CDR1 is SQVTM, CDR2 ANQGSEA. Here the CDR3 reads CSVEDRTGARTSTDTQYF. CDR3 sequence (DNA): TGCAGCGTTGAAGACCGGACAGGGGCGAGAACTAGCACAGATACGCAGTATTTT.

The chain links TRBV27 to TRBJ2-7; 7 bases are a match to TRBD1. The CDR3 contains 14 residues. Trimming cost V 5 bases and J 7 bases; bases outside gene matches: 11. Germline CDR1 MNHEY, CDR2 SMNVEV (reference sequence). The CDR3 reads CASSRTGQLREQYF. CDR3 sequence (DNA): TGTGCCAGCAGTAGAACGGGACAGCTGAGGGAGCAGTACTTC.

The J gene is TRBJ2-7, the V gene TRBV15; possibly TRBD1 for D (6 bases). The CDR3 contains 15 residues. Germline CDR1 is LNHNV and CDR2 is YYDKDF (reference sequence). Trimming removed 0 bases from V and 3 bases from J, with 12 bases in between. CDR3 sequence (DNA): TGTGCCACCAGCAGAGATACAGGGCAGGGCTACGAGCAGTACTTC. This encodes CATSRDTGQGYEQYF. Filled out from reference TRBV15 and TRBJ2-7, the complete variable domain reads DAMVIQNPRYQVTQFGKPVTLSCSQTLNHNVMYWYQQKSSQAPKLLFHYYDKDFNNEADTPDNFQSRRPNTSFCFLDIRSPGLGDTAMYLCATSRDTGQGYEQYFGPGTRLTVT.

The DNA of the CDR3 is TGCGCCAGCAGCTTGATGTCCGAGCAGTACTTC. As protein: CASSLMSEQYF. The chain combines TRBV5-1 with TRBJ2-7; D unresolved. This CDR3 has 11 residues. Trimming took off 1 base at V and 6 bases at J, with 5 bases between the two ends. CDR1 and CDR2 from the germline V gene are SGHRS and YFSETQ.

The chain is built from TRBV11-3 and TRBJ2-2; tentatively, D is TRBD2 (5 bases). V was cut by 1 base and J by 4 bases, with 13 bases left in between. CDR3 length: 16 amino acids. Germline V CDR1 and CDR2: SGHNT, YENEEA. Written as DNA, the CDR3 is TGTGCCAGCAGCTTAGTTGCGCGGGCGGGCACCGGGGAGCTGTTTTTT. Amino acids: CASSLVARAGTGELFF. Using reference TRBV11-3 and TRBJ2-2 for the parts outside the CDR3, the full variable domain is EAGVVQSPRYKIIEKKQPVAFWCNPISGHNTLYWYLQNLGQGPELLIRYENEEAVDDSQLPKDRFSAERLKGVDSTLKIQPAELGDSAVYLCASSLVARAGTGELFFGEGSRLTVL.

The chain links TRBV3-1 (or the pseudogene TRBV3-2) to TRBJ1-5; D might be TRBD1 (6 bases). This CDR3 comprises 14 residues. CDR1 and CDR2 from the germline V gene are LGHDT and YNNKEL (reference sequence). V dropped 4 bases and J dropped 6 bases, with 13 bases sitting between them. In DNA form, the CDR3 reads TGTGCCAGCAGCCCGTGGCAGGGGAGTCAGCCCCAGCATTTT. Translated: CASSPWQGSQPQHF.